These 30 T cell receptor beta chains were sequenced from one sample in a study of blood T cell repertoires in COVID-19. Method: immunoSEQ multiplex PCR; TCRdb's copy keeps in-frame clones and lacks some. The sample yields about 140,000 clones, just under 85% seen once. The material sequenced was PBMCs or T cells enriched from blood (not recorded which). All receptors derive from a woman aged 50 to 60 with acute COVID-19.

This chain connects TRBV5-1 to TRBJ2-2, with 7 bases that match TRBD1. Trimming at V came to 7 bases and at J to 7 bases, leaving 7 bases not matched to a gene. This CDR3 contains 13 residues. CDR1 SGHRS and CDR2 YFSETQ come from the germline V gene. The CDR3 DNA reads as TGCGCCAGCGGGACAGCCGGTGGCGGGGAGCTGTTTTTT. Amino acid sequence: CASGTAGGGELFF.

This chain connects TRBV6-2 or TRBV6-3 to TRBJ2-1, with D tentatively TRBD2 (7 bases). Germline V CDR1 and CDR2: MNHEY, SVGEGT. V lost 5 bases and J 6 bases, leaving 14 bases between the germline ends. The CDR3 sequence is 14 residues long. DNA for the CDR3: TGTGCCAGCAGTAGGGGGGCGGGAGTCAATGAGCAGTTCTTC. Its protein product is CASSRGAGVNEQFF.

The V and J genes are TRBV18 and TRBJ1-1; 10 bases agree with TRBD1. V gave up 3 bases and J gave up 0 bases; unmatched junction bases: 4. This CDR3 region has 16 residues. Germline V gene data show CDR1 as KGHSH and CDR2 as LQKENI. The DNA of the CDR3 is TGTGCCAGCTCACCCCGAGGACAGGGGGTGAACACTGAAGCTTTCTTT. Translated: CASSPRGQGVNTEAFF.

This clone has just a few counts. The V and J genes are TRBV12-3 or TRBV12-4 and TRBJ2-1; TRBD2 is a possible D gene (6 bases). V lost 6 bases and J 10 bases, leaving 16 bases between the germline ends. This CDR3 is built from 13 residues. This CDR3 is CASSYDYAGEQFF. In DNA form, the CDR3 reads TGTGCCAGCAGCTACGACTACGCGGGGGAGCAGTTCTTC.

The table lists this clone with a few counts. The rearrangement uses TRBV4-1 and TRBJ2-7; no clear D. Trimming stripped 4 bases from V and 1 base from J, with 14 bases between. This CDR3 contains 15 residues. Germline CDR1 MGHRA, CDR2 YSYEKL. Written as DNA, the CDR3 is TGCGCCAGCAGCCCGGAGAACGGATTATCCTACGAGCAGTACTTC. Its translation is CASSPENGLSYEQYF.

This clone turned up a few times. The CDR3 loop is CASSVEGTSGTGELFF. CDR3 in DNA: TGTGCCAGCAGCGTAGAAGGAACTAGCGGCACCGGGGAGCTGTTTTTT. V is TRBV9 and J is TRBJ2-2; TRBD2 matches 8 bases. Germline CDR1 is SGDLS and CDR2 is YYNGEE. This CDR3 has 16 amino acids. V lost 0 bases and J lost 4; bases outside the gene matches: 5.

The chain has TRBV20-1 and TRBJ2-2; 10 positions agree with TRBD2. From germline, CDR1 is DFQATT and CDR2 SNEGSKA (reference sequence). Trimming cost V 3 bases and J 6 bases; bases outside gene matches: 10. This CDR3 region has 16 residues. The CDR3 is CSASPSGSRMAGELFF. DNA of the CDR3: TGCAGTGCTAGTCCTAGCGGGAGCCGAATGGCCGGGGAGCTGTTTTTT.

The chain is built from TRBV2 and TRBJ1-2, with 7 bases matching TRBD1. Germline-derived CDR1 and CDR2 are SNHLY and FYNNEI. This CDR3 has 14 residues. With 4 bases clipped from V and 2 bases from J, the junction kept 4 bases outside the gene matches. The CDR3 reads CASSADRSNYGYTF. As DNA, the CDR3 is TGTGCCAGCAGTGCGGACAGGTCGAACTATGGCTACACCTTC.

The chain links TRBV27 to TRBJ1-2, with TRBD1 as a possible D gene (6 bases). The CDR3 extends over 15 amino acids. V was trimmed by 3 bases and J by 4 bases, leaving 15 bases between them. Germline lookup yields CDR1 MNHEY and CDR2 SMNVEV (reference sequence). CDR3 sequence reads: CASSLEGGGGYGYTF. In DNA, the CDR3 is TGTGCCAGCAGTTTGGAGGGGGGGGGCGGCTATGGCTACACCTTC.

The chain has TRBV14 and TRBJ1-3; no firm D call. The CDR3 sequence is 12 residues long. Germline values: CDR1 SGHDN, CDR2 FVKESK. V was clipped by 5 bases and J by 3 bases, with 5 bases between them. The CDR3 nucleotides are TGTGCCAGCAGCTTTATTGGAAACACCATATATTTT. Its protein product is CASSFIGNTIYF.

This clone was detected only once. The genes are TRBV2 and TRBJ1-6; D call uncertain. The CDR3 runs to 14 residues. Germline lookup yields CDR1 SNHLY and CDR2 FYNNEI. V dropped 4 bases and J dropped 10 bases, with 14 bases sitting between them. The CDR3 reads CASSGGLSWSPLHF. CDR3 nucleotide sequence: TGTGCCAGCAGTGGTGGGCTAAGTTGGTCACCCCTCCACTTT.

The chain carries TRBV11-3 and TRBJ2-2; a weak D match, TRBD2 (7 bases). The V end was cut by 1 base, the J end by 9 bases, with 12 bases between. The CDR3 length is 14 residues. CDR1 and CDR2 from the germline V gene are SGHNT and YENEEA. For the CDR3, the DNA is TGTGCCAGCAGCTTAGGAGGGGGGGCCCGGGAGCTGTTTTTT. Its translation is CASSLGGGARELFF.

The rearrangement links TRBV5-1 to TRBJ2-7; 16 nucleotides align to TRBD2. The germline V gene has CDR1 SGHRS and CDR2 YFSETQ. The V segment lost 3 bases and the J segment 3 bases; nucleotides outside the gene matches: 15. The CDR3 spans 20 residues. For the CDR3, the DNA is TGCGCCAGCAGCTCGGAGGGACTAGCGGGAGGGCCTGTTTCTGGCTACGAGCAGTACTTC. It yields the protein CASSSEGLAGGPVSGYEQYF.

This chain connects TRBV2 to TRBJ2-7, with a weak D call TRBD1 (5 bases). Germline V gene sequence: CDR1 SNHLY, CDR2 FYNNEI. V gave up 5 bases and J gave up 7 bases, with 12 bases separating them. This CDR3 spans 12 amino acids. CDR3 in DNA: TGTGCCAGCAGTACTAACCACAGGGAGCAGTACTTC. Protein product: CASSTNHREQYF.

The V and J genes are TRBV10-3 and TRBJ1-2, with 12 positions matching TRBD1. With 3 bases clipped from V and 7 bases from J, the junction kept 6 bases outside the gene matches. The germline CDR1 and CDR2 sequences are ENHRY and SYGVKD. CDR3 size: 15 residues. CDR3 protein: CAISEPGQGAGGYTF. DNA for the CDR3: TGTGCCATCAGTGAACCGGGACAGGGGGCAGGTGGCTACACCTTC.

This clone was counted once. The chain carries TRBV29-1 and TRBJ1-3; a weak D match, TRBD1 (5 bases). V was clipped by 6 bases and J by 4 bases, with 16 bases between them. The CDR3 spans 14 residues. From germline, CDR1 is SQVTM and CDR2 ANQGSEA. The CDR3 coding sequence is TGCAGCGTAGGGACCGCGGGGGTAGGAAACACCATATATTTT. Its protein is CSVGTAGVGNTIYF.

V is TRBV19 and J is TRBJ1-4; TRBD1 aligns across 8 bases. This CDR3 has 16 amino acids. After removal of 3 bases from V and 0 bases from J, the junction contained 3 bases not matched to a gene. Germline lookup yields CDR1 LNHDA and CDR2 SQIVND (reference sequence). In DNA, the CDR3 is TGTGCCAGTAGTATCCTGGGACAGGCAACTAATGAAAAACTGTTTTTT. It is translated as CASSILGQATNEKLFF.

The chain carries TRBV25-1 and TRBJ1-1, with D tentatively TRBD1 (6 bases). Germline CDR1 MGHDK, CDR2 SYGVNS. The CDR3 is 14 residues long. V lost 6 bases and J 2 bases, leaving 13 bases between the germline ends. The CDR3 DNA is TGTGCCAGCAGAACTCAGGGGCCCAACACTGAAGCTTTCTTT. Protein product: CASRTQGPNTEAFF. Combining the CDR3 with reference TRBV25-1 and TRBJ1-1 gives the whole variable domain EADIYQTPRYLVIGTGKKITLECSQTMGHDKMYWYQQDPGMELHLIHYSYGVNSTEKGDLSSESTVSRIRTEHFPLTLESARPSHTSQYLCASRTQGPNTEAFFGQGTRLTVV.

J is TRBJ1-2 and V is TRBV18, with TRBD1 matching over 12 bases. Unmatched junction bases numbered 9, after V lost 6 bases and J lost 4 bases. Germline V gene lookup returns CDR1 KGHSH and CDR2 LQKENI. The CDR3 runs 16 residues. The CDR3 coding sequence is TGTGCCAGCTCCGGGACAGGGGGCATTGGAAGCTATGGCTACACCTTC. Encoded protein: CASSGTGGIGSYGYTF.

V and J are TRBV5-6 and TRBJ2-5, with a tentative D call TRBD1 (5 bases). Germline V gene lookup returns CDR1 SGHDT and CDR2 YYEEEE. The CDR3 has 13 residues. V was cut by 5 bases and J by 0 bases, with 8 bases left in between. The CDR3 region has the DNA TGTGCCAGCAGGTGGGGCGACCAAGAGACCCAGTACTTC. This gives the protein CASRWGDQETQYF.

The chain employs TRBV4-1 and TRBJ1-2, with a weak D call TRBD1 (5 bases). This CDR3 has 16 residues. Per germline, CDR1 MGHRA and CDR2 YSYEKL. V was shortened by 0 bases and J by 4 bases, with 15 bases between the two germline ends. The CDR3 DNA follows: TGCGCCAGCAGCCAAGATCCTACCGGGGGGTTCTATGGCTACACCTTC. This sequence encodes CASSQDPTGGFYGYTF.

V gene TRBV11-2 combines with J gene TRBJ1-1; tentative D call: TRBD1 (6 bases). The CDR3 loop spans 16 amino acids. Trimming removed 4 bases from V and 1 base from J, with 16 bases in between. The germline gives CDR1 SGHAT, CDR2 FQNNGV. The chain's CDR3 is CASSYQGTSANTEAFF. CDR3 sequence (DNA): TGTGCCAGCAGCTACCAAGGGACATCCGCGAACACTGAAGCTTTCTTT.

This clone appeared a few times. This chain connects TRBV30 to TRBJ1-1; no clear D gene. V shed 2 bases and J shed 1 base, with 11 bases lying between them. CDR1 and CDR2 (germline): GTSNPN, SVGIG (reference sequence). The CDR3 loop spans 14 amino acids. CDR3 nucleotides: TGTGCCTGGAGTCGATTTAGCCCGAACACTGAAGCTTTCTTT. Protein product: CAWSRFSPNTEAFF.

This sequence joins TRBV28 and TRBJ2-1; perhaps TRBD1 as D (5 bases). CDR1 MDHEN and CDR2 SYDVKM come from the germline V gene. V was cut by 3 bases and J by 6 bases, with 15 bases left in between. The CDR3 extends over 15 amino acids. The CDR3 sequence: CASSFPLTGFNEQFF. Here the CDR3 DNA reads TGTGCCAGCAGTTTTCCACTCACAGGTTTCAATGAGCAGTTCTTC.

The V gene is TRBV5-1, the J gene TRBJ2-2; the match to TRBD2 covers 7 bases. V lost 6 bases to trimming and J lost 0 bases; unmatched junction nucleotides: 5. The CDR3 is 15 residues long. Germline CDR1 SGHRS, CDR2 YFSETQ. The CDR3 DNA follows: TGCGCCAGCAAGGAACTAGCGACGAACACCGGGGAGCTGTTTTTT. It yields the protein CASKELATNTGELFF.

The chain carries TRBV5-1 and TRBJ2-6; no clear D. V lost 0 bases, J lost 0 bases, and 10 bases lay in between. Germline V gene sequence: CDR1 SGHRS, CDR2 YFSETQ. The CDR3 length is 17 residues. In nucleotides, the CDR3 is TGCGCCAGCAGCTTGGTGGCTAGTGCCTCTGGGGCCAACGTCCTGACTTTC. Encoded protein: CASSLVASASGANVLTF.

The chain has TRBV18 and TRBJ1-1, with D possibly matching TRBD1 (6 bases). This CDR3 is 16 amino acids long. The germline V and J ends were trimmed by 6 bases and 2 bases, with 19 bases remaining between them. Germline CDR1 and CDR2: KGHSH and LQKENI. CDR3 region: CASSKTTGFGNTEAFF. The CDR3 bases are TGTGCCAGCTCCAAAACTACAGGGTTCGGAAACACTGAAGCTTTCTTT.

The CDR3 sequence: CSVGTSGRASYNEQFF. CDR3 coding DNA: TGCAGCGTAGGGACTAGCGGGAGGGCCTCCTACAATGAGCAGTTCTTC. This sequence joins TRBV29-1 and TRBJ2-1, with 16 bases identical to TRBD2. The CDR3 covers 16 residues. V trimming: 6 bases; J trimming: 0 bases; junction bases outside the gene matches: 2. CDR1 and CDR2 (germline): SQVTM, ANQGSEA.

This chain joins TRBV6-2 or TRBV6-3 and TRBJ2-7; 9 bases line up with TRBD1. Germline values: CDR1 MNHEY, CDR2 SVGEGT. There are 14 residues in the CDR3. Losses at the gene ends were 5 bases for V and 3 bases for J; bases not matched to a gene: 5. CDR3 sequence reads: CASSLTGGGYEQYF. The CDR3 DNA reads TGTGCCAGCAGTCTAACAGGGGGCGGCTACGAGCAGTACTTC.

This clone was seen only once. This rearrangement joins TRBV6-4 to TRBJ2-3; maybe TRBD2 (6 bases). The CDR3 has 16 amino acids. In germline, CDR1 is MRHNA, CDR2 SNTAGT. The ends were cut back, 6 bases at V and 2 bases at J, with 18 bases in the middle. The CDR3 reads CASRVPSGLVTDTQYF. The CDR3 nucleotides are TGTGCCAGCAGGGTTCCGAGCGGGTTGGTCACAGATACGCAGTATTTT.